This paragraph reports one T cell receptor (beta chain). This sample was taken from a study of blood T cell repertoires in COVID-19. Generated by immunoSEQ multiplex PCR, the TCRdb table keeps only in-frame clones and is missing some. This table has some 87,000 clones, around 80% appearing once. V lost 0 bases and J lost 8, with 9 bases in between. Germline-derived CDR1 and CDR2 are SGDLS and YYNGEE. The CDR3 is 13 residues long. This clonotype was obtained from a man aged 50 to 60 who had recovered from COVID-19. The V and J genes are TRBV9 and TRBJ1-3; weak D call: TRBD1 (6 bases). The sequenced material came from peripheral blood. The CDR3 sequence is CASSVADSHTIYF. The CDR3 DNA is TGTGCCAGCAGCGTAGCGGACAGCCACACCATATATTTT.